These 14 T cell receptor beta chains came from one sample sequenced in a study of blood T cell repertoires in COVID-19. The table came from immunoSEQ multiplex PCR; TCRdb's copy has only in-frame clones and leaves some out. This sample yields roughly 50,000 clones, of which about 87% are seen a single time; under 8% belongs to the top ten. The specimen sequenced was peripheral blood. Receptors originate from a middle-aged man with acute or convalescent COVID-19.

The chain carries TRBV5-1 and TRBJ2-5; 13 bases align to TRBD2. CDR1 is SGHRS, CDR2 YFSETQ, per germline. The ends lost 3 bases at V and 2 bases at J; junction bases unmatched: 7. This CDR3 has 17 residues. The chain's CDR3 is CASSSGTSGDPQETQYF. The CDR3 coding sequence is TGCGCCAGCAGCTCCGGGACTAGCGGGGACCCGCAAGAGACCCAGTACTTC.

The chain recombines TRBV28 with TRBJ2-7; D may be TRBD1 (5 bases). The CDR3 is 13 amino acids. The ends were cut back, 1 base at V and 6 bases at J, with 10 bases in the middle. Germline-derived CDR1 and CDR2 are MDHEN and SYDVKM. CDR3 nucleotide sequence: TGTGCCAGCAGTTTATATCAGGGTGTCGAGCAGTACTTC. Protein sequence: CASSLYQGVEQYF.

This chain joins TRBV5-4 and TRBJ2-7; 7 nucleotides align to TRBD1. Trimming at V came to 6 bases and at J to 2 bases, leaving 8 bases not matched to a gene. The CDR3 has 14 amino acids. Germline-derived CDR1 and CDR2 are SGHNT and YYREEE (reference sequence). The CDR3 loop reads CASKVEGATYEQYF. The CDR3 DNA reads TGTGCCAGCAAAGTAGAGGGGGCTACCTACGAGCAGTACTTC.

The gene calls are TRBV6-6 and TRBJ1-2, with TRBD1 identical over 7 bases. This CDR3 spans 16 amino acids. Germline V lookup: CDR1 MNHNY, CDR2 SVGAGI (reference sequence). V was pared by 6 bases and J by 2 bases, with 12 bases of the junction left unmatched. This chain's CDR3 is CASSRPPGQSNYGYTF. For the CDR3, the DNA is TGTGCCAGCAGCCGTCCTCCGGGACAGTCGAACTATGGCTACACCTTC.

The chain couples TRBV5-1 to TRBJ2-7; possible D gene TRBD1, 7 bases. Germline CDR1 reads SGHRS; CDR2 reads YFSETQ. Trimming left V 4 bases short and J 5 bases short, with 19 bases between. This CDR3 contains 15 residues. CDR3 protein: CASSPGTQGVHEQYF. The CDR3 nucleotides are TGCGCCAGCAGCCCCGGGACTCAGGGGGTCCACGAGCAGTACTTC.

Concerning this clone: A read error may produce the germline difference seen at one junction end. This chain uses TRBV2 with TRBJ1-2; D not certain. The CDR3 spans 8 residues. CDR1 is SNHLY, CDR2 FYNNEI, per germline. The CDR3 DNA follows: TGTGCCAGCATGGACTCCTACTTC. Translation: CASMDSYF.

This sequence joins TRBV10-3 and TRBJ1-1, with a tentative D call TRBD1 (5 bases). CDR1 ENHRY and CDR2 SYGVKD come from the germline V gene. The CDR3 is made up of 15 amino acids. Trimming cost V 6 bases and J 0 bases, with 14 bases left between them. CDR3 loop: CAIRGEDSLNTEAFF. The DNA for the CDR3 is TGTGCCATCAGGGGGGAGGATTCTTTGAACACTGAAGCTTTCTTT.

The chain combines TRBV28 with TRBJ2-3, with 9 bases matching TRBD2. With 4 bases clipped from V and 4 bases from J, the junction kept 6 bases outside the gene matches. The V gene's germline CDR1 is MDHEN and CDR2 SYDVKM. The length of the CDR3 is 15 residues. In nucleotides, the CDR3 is TGTGCCAGCAGTTCCCTTGCGGGAGGGCCAGATACGCAGTATTTT. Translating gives CASSSLAGGPDTQYF.

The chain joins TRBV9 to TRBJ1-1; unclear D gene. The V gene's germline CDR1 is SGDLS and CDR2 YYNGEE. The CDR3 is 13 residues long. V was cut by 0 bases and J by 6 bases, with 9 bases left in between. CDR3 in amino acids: CASSVALQSEAFF. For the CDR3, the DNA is TGTGCCAGCAGCGTAGCTCTCCAGTCTGAAGCTTTCTTT.

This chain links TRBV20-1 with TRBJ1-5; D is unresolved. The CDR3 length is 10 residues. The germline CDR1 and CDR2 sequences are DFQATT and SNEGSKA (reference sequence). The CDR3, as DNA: TGCAGAGTCCGAGGTCAGCCCCAGCATTTT. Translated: CRVRGQPQHF.

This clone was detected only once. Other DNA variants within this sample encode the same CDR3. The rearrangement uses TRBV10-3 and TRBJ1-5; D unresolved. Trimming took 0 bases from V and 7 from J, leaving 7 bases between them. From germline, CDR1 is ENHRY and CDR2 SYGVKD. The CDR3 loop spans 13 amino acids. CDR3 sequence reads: CAISESGGQPQHF. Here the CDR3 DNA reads TGTGCCATCAGTGAGTCGGGAGGGCAGCCCCAGCATTTT.

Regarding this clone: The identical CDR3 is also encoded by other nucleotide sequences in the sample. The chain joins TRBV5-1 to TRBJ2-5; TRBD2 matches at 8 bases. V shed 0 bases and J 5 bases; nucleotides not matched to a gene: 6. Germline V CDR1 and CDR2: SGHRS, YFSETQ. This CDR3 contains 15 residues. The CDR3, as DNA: TGCGCCAGCAGCTTGGAAGGTGGCGGGGGGGAGACCCAGTACTTC. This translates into CASSLEGGGGETQYF.

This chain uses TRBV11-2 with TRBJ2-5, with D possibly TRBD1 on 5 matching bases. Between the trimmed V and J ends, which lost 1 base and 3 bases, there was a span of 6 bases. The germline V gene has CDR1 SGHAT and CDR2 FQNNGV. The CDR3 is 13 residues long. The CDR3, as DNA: TGTGCCAGCAGCTTAGGCAGGGAAGAGACCCAGTACTTC. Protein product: CASSLGREETQYF.

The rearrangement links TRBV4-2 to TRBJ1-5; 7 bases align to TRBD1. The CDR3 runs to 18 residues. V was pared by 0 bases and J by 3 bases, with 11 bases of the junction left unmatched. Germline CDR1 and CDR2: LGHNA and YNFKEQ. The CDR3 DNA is TGTGCCAGCAGCCAAGACCGGTTCGGGACAGAAGTCAATCAGCCCCAGCATTTT. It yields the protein CASSQDRFGTEVNQPQHF.